A selection of T cell receptor beta chains follows, all from one sample in a study of shared clonotypes between healthy human individuals. Produced via immunoSEQ multiplex PCR; TCRdb's table is partial and in-frame only. Of roughly 2.5 million clones in the sample, more than 90% are singletons; the top ten hold roughly 0.13%. The sequencing input was naive CD4+ T cells sorted from blood. Receptors originate from a man aged 18 to 30 in good health. Both conserved end residues are part of each CDR3. The order of the fields is CDR3 DNA, CDR3 protein, clone size, D gene, J gene, V gene. A D gene is named only where the DNA matches it firmly. Clone size is shown for a subset of rows, as once, few, many or a class of expanded clone.

CDR3 DNA: TGCGCCAGCAGCTTGGCTGAAGCGGGGGGGAACAATGAGCAGTTCTTC
CDR3 protein: CASSLAEAGGNNEQFF
clone size: .
D gene: TRBD2
J gene: TRBJ2-1
V gene: TRBV5-1

CDR3 DNA: TGTGCCAGCAGTTGGGGTTCAGCGGGAGTATACACCGGGGAGCTGTTTTTT
CDR3 protein: CASSWGSAGVYTGELFF
clone size: .
D gene: TRBD2
J gene: TRBJ2-2
V gene: TRBV27

CDR3 DNA: TGCGCCAGCAGTTTCCCGGACACAACCTACGAGCAGTACTTC
CDR3 protein: CASSFPDTTYEQYF
clone size: .
D gene: .
J gene: TRBJ2-7
V gene: TRBV5-1

CDR3 DNA: TGTGCCAGCAGCGTCTTAGCGGGAGGCTACGAGCAGTACTTC
CDR3 protein: CASSVLAGGYEQYF
clone size: .
D gene: TRBD2
J gene: TRBJ2-7
V gene: TRBV9

CDR3 DNA: TGTGCCAGCAGTTCCAGGCTGGGCGGGGAGACCCAGTACTTC
CDR3 protein: CASSSRLGGETQYF
clone size: .
D gene: .
J gene: TRBJ2-5
V gene: TRBV2

CDR3 DNA: TGTGCCAGCAGTTTATCCCGACCGACCAGAAATGAGCAGTTCTTC
CDR3 protein: CASSLSRPTRNEQFF
clone size: .
D gene: .
J gene: TRBJ2-1
V gene: TRBV28

CDR3 DNA: TGTGCCATCAGTGAGGGGACAGGGAACAATCAGCCCCAGCATTTT
CDR3 protein: CAISEGTGNNQPQHF
clone size: few
D gene: TRBD1
J gene: TRBJ1-5
V gene: TRBV10-3

CDR3 DNA: TGCGCCAGCAGCTTGCCAACCTTACCGGGACACACGTCCTACGAGCAGTACTTC
CDR3 protein: CASSLPTLPGHTSYEQYF
clone size: .
D gene: .
J gene: TRBJ2-7
V gene: TRBV5-1

CDR3 DNA: TGTGCCAGCATTCTGGAAAGGGTCGGCAATCAGCCCCAGCATTTT
CDR3 protein: CASILERVGNQPQHF
clone size: few
D gene: .
J gene: TRBJ1-5
V gene: TRBV28

CDR3 DNA: TGTGCCAGCAGCTTAGGACAGGGAAGTAGCAATCAGCCCCAGCATTTT
CDR3 protein: CASSLGQGSSNQPQHF
clone size: .
D gene: TRBD1
J gene: TRBJ1-5
V gene: TRBV7-9

CDR3 DNA: TGTGCCACCAGCAGAGATCTCCACGTCCTGACTTTC
CDR3 protein: CATSRDLHVLTF
clone size: .
D gene: .
J gene: TRBJ2-6
V gene: TRBV15

CDR3 DNA: TGTGCCAGCAGCTTACAGGGGTCCACCTACGAGCAGTACTTC
CDR3 protein: CASSLQGSTYEQYF
clone size: .
D gene: TRBD1
J gene: TRBJ2-7
V gene: TRBV5-5

CDR3 DNA: TGTGCCAGCTCACCCGGAACCGGAGGCGGTAACTATGGCTACACCTTC
CDR3 protein: CASSPGTGGGNYGYTF
clone size: .
D gene: .
J gene: TRBJ1-2
V gene: TRBV18

CDR3 DNA: TGTGCCAGCAGCTCGAATGAAGTATATAGCAATCAGCCCCAGCATTTT
CDR3 protein: CASSSNEVYSNQPQHF
clone size: .
D gene: .
J gene: TRBJ1-5
V gene: TRBV7-8

CDR3 DNA: TGTGCCAGCAGCTTAGCCCAGACTAGCGGCCACGAGCAGTACTTC
CDR3 protein: CASSLAQTSGHEQYF
clone size: .
D gene: TRBD2
J gene: TRBJ2-7
V gene: TRBV7-2

CDR3 DNA: TGTGCCAGCAGTCTGGGACAAAATCAGCCCCAGCATTTT
CDR3 protein: CASSLGQNQPQHF
clone size: few
D gene: .
J gene: TRBJ1-5
V gene: TRBV6-5

CDR3 DNA: TGCGCCAGCAGCGTGACTGATACGCAGTATTTT
CDR3 protein: CASSVTDTQYF
clone size: .
D gene: .
J gene: TRBJ2-3
V gene: TRBV5-1

CDR3 DNA: TGTGCCAGCTCACCTACAGGGTTCTTGGACAAAAACATTCAGTACTTC
CDR3 protein: CASSPTGFLDKNIQYF
clone size: .
D gene: .
J gene: TRBJ2-4
V gene: TRBV18

CDR3 DNA: TGTGCCAGCAGCTTGGGGGGACTAGTCAGAGGTCCAGAAGATACGCAGTATTTT
CDR3 protein: CASSLGGLVRGPEDTQYF
clone size: .
D gene: TRBD2
J gene: TRBJ2-3
V gene: TRBV5-4

CDR3 DNA: TGCGCCAGCAGGGGACAGGAGCTGAACACTGAAGCTTTCTTT
CDR3 protein: CASRGQELNTEAFF
clone size: .
D gene: TRBD1
J gene: TRBJ1-1
V gene: TRBV5-1

CDR3 DNA: TGTGCCAGCAGCCTGGTTGGCGGGGGGAGTTACGAGCAGTACTTC
CDR3 protein: CASSLVGGGSYEQYF
clone size: .
D gene: TRBD2
J gene: TRBJ2-7
V gene: TRBV5-4

CDR3 DNA: TGTGCCAGCAGCCAGCATTTGACAGGGTTTGGGGAGCTGTTTTTT
CDR3 protein: CASSQHLTGFGELFF
clone size: .
D gene: TRBD1
J gene: TRBJ2-2
V gene: TRBV14

CDR3 DNA: TGTGCCATCAGTGTCGGAGGGAAAGAGTACGAGCAGTACTTC
CDR3 protein: CAISVGGKEYEQYF
clone size: .
D gene: .
J gene: TRBJ2-7
V gene: TRBV10-3

CDR3 DNA: TGTGCCAGCAGTGGGAGGCACAGGGCTAGCGGGAGGGCGTATGAGCAGTTCTTC
CDR3 protein: CASSGRHRASGRAYEQFF
clone size: .
D gene: TRBD2
J gene: TRBJ2-1
V gene: TRBV25-1

CDR3 DNA: TGTGCCAGCAGTGACTCGAATTTGAGGCAGGGGGCGAGAAGCAATCAGCCCCAGCATTTT
CDR3 protein: CASSDSNLRQGARSNQPQHF
clone size: once
D gene: TRBD1
J gene: TRBJ1-5
V gene: TRBV6-4

CDR3 DNA: TGTGCCAGCAGCCCCAGACAGCAAGAGACCCAGTACTTC
CDR3 protein: CASSPRQQETQYF
clone size: .
D gene: .
J gene: TRBJ2-5
V gene: TRBV7-9

CDR3 DNA: TGCGCCAGCAGCCCTTTAGGGGCGGGAGCGGAGACCCAGTACTTC
CDR3 protein: CASSPLGAGAETQYF
clone size: .
D gene: TRBD2
J gene: TRBJ2-5
V gene: TRBV5-1

CDR3 DNA: TGTGCCAGCTCACCACTGAGGACCCAAGAGACCCAGTACTTC
CDR3 protein: CASSPLRTQETQYF
clone size: .
D gene: .
J gene: TRBJ2-5
V gene: TRBV18

CDR3 DNA: TGTGCCAGCAGCAAAGACAGGGGTGCTTACGAGCAGTACTTC
CDR3 protein: CASSKDRGAYEQYF
clone size: once
D gene: TRBD1
J gene: TRBJ2-7
V gene: TRBV5-6

CDR3 DNA: TGTGCCAGCAGCACTCTAGAGACCCAGTACTTC
CDR3 protein: CASSTLETQYF
clone size: .
D gene: .
J gene: TRBJ2-5
V gene: TRBV2

CDR3 DNA: TGTGCCTGGAGTGTACCCGAGCGGGTAGGGAACACTGAAGCTTTCTTT
CDR3 protein: CAWSVPERVGNTEAFF
clone size: once
D gene: .
J gene: TRBJ1-1
V gene: TRBV30

CDR3 DNA: TGTGCCAGCTCAGCTCGGCTACAGGACACCATATATTTT
CDR3 protein: CASSARLQDTIYF
clone size: .
D gene: .
J gene: TRBJ1-3
V gene: TRBV18

CDR3 DNA: TGTGCCAGCAGCTTAGGCGGATCCCAAAACAATGAGCAGTTCTTC
CDR3 protein: CASSLGGSQNNEQFF
clone size: .
D gene: .
J gene: TRBJ2-1
V gene: TRBV5-4

CDR3 DNA: TGTGCCATCACCCCGACAGGGGGCCACGAGCAGTACTTC
CDR3 protein: CAITPTGGHEQYF
clone size: .
D gene: TRBD1
J gene: TRBJ2-7
V gene: TRBV10-3

CDR3 DNA: TGTGCCAGCACGGCCAAAAACATTCAGTACTTC
CDR3 protein: CASTAKNIQYF
clone size: .
D gene: .
J gene: TRBJ2-4
V gene: TRBV2

CDR3 DNA: TGTGCCAGCAGTTCCCCGGGACAGATTAATTCACCCCTCCACTTT
CDR3 protein: CASSSPGQINSPLHF
clone size: few
D gene: TRBD1
J gene: TRBJ1-6
V gene: TRBV28

CDR3 DNA: TGTGCCAGCAGCTTTGGGACAGGGGGATCCCATGGCTACACCTTC
CDR3 protein: CASSFGTGGSHGYTF
clone size: .
D gene: TRBD1
J gene: TRBJ1-2
V gene: TRBV5-6

CDR3 DNA: TGCGCCAGCAGCTCGTCCGGTACAGGGGTTGGGACTGAAGCTTTCTTT
CDR3 protein: CASSSSGTGVGTEAFF
clone size: .
D gene: TRBD1
J gene: TRBJ1-1
V gene: TRBV5-1

CDR3 DNA: TGTGCCAGCAGCCCAACCACAGGGTTCTCCAAAAACATTCAGTACTTC
CDR3 protein: CASSPTTGFSKNIQYF
clone size: once
D gene: .
J gene: TRBJ2-4
V gene: TRBV6-6

CDR3 DNA: TGTGCCAGCAGTTTTCAGGGGGCTGGCAATCAGCCCCAGCATTTT
CDR3 protein: CASSFQGAGNQPQHF
clone size: .
D gene: TRBD1
J gene: TRBJ1-5
V gene: TRBV28

CDR3 DNA: TGCGCCAGCAACTACTCCTACGAGCAGTACTTC
CDR3 protein: CASNYSYEQYF
clone size: few
D gene: .
J gene: TRBJ2-7
V gene: TRBV10-1

CDR3 DNA: TGCGCCAGCAGCCCGACAGGGGGCGCAGTGACAGATACGCAGTATTTT
CDR3 protein: CASSPTGGAVTDTQYF
clone size: once
D gene: TRBD1
J gene: TRBJ2-3
V gene: TRBV5-1

CDR3 DNA: TGTGCCAGTAGTCCCCAGGTTGCGGGGGGGCTTAAAGAGCAGTTCTTC
CDR3 protein: CASSPQVAGGLKEQFF
clone size: .
D gene: TRBD2
J gene: TRBJ2-1
V gene: TRBV19

CDR3 DNA: TGTGCCAGTAGTATGGCGACAGGGAGGATCCAAGAGACCCAGTACTTC
CDR3 protein: CASSMATGRIQETQYF
clone size: .
D gene: .
J gene: TRBJ2-5
V gene: TRBV19

CDR3 DNA: TGTGCCAGCAGTTACATCGCGGCTGAAGCTTTCTTT
CDR3 protein: CASSYIAAEAFF
clone size: .
D gene: .
J gene: TRBJ1-1
V gene: TRBV6-4

CDR3 DNA: TGTGCCAGCAGCAATACGGTCCTGGGACCCGAGCAGTACTTC
CDR3 protein: CASSNTVLGPEQYF
clone size: .
D gene: .
J gene: TRBJ2-7
V gene: TRBV7-2

CDR3 DNA: TGTGCCATCAGCGCCGACAGTAAATATGGCTACACCTTC
CDR3 protein: CAISADSKYGYTF
clone size: .
D gene: .
J gene: TRBJ1-2
V gene: TRBV10-3

CDR3 DNA: TGTGCCAGCAGCTTAGGGGATCAGCCCCAGCATTTT
CDR3 protein: CASSLGDQPQHF
clone size: .
D gene: .
J gene: TRBJ1-5
V gene: TRBV7-8

CDR3 DNA: TGTGCCAGCACCCCTAGATGGTACGAGCAGTACTTC
CDR3 protein: CASTPRWYEQYF
clone size: .
D gene: .
J gene: TRBJ2-7
V gene: TRBV5-6

CDR3 DNA: TGTGCCACCAGTGGGGGGACTAGCGGTTCCTACGAGCAGTACTTC
CDR3 protein: CATSGGTSGSYEQYF
clone size: .
D gene: TRBD2
J gene: TRBJ2-7
V gene: TRBV15